This note documents a single T cell receptor (beta chain) sequence. The antigen is unknown. The same CDR3 can be traced to other DNA sequences in this sample. This sample was taken from a study of cytomegalovirus exposure and HLA in healthy donors. Study-level information: Of all 370 or so donors who were genotyped, roughly 83% belonged to the Caucasian-associated ancestry cluster. Study-wide results and caveats: Most TCR sequences were rare, but some public TCRs occurred in many donors. V- and J-gene trimming of TCR beta was linked (in a later analysis) to a missense DCLRE1C variant. The authors enumerated around 150 TCR beta chains as linked to cytomegalovirus.

Germline V gives CDR1 SGHRS, CDR2 YFSETQ. The CDR3 length is 13 residues. Trimming took off 0 bases at V and 5 bases at J, with 8 bases between the two ends. PCR used 60 Vbeta primers and 13 Jbeta primers. The assay was immunoSEQ multiplex PCR, and TCRdb's table has in-frame clones only and misses some. The sample carries some 160,000 clones, roughly 78% recorded once. The TCR comes from a woman aged 40 to 50 in good health and CMV-seronegative. Specimen: PBMCs. This chain joins TRBV5-1 and TRBJ1-2; D unresolved. The CDR3 DNA reads as TGCGCCAGCAGCTTGGGTCAGGATTATGGCTACACCTTC. Translating it yields CASSLGQDYGYTF.